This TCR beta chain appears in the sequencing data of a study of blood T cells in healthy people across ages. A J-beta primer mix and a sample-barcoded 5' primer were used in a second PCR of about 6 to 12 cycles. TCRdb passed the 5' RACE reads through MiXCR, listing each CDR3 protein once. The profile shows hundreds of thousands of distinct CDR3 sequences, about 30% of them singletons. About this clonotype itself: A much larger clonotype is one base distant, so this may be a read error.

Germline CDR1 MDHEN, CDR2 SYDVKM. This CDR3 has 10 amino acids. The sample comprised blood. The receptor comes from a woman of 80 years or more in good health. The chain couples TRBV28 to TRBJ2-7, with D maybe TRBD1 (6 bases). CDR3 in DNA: TGTGCTGCAGGGGTCTACGAGCAGTACTTC. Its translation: CAAGVYEQYF.